This TCR beta chain was retrieved from a study of cytomegalovirus exposure and HLA in healthy donors. Profiled with immunoSEQ multiplex PCR; TCRdb holds only in-frame clones, not every one. Of roughly 59,000 clones listed, 95% are singletons. Regarding the study as a whole: CMV antigen specificity was confirmed in vitro for a few CMV-associated chains.

As to this clone: Antigen: not known.

Germline lookup yields CDR1 SNHLY and CDR2 FYNNEI. Deletions cut 6 bases from V and 3 bases from J, with 11 bases between. This CDR3 is built from 13 residues. Material: PBMCs. The chain couples TRBV2 to TRBJ1-2, with a weak D call TRBD1 (5 bases). The source of this sequence is a woman aged 18-29 years in good health and CMV-seropositive. The DNA for the CDR3 is TGTGCCAGCAGGCTGACAGAAGACTATGGCTACACCTTC. Translating it yields CASRLTEDYGYTF.